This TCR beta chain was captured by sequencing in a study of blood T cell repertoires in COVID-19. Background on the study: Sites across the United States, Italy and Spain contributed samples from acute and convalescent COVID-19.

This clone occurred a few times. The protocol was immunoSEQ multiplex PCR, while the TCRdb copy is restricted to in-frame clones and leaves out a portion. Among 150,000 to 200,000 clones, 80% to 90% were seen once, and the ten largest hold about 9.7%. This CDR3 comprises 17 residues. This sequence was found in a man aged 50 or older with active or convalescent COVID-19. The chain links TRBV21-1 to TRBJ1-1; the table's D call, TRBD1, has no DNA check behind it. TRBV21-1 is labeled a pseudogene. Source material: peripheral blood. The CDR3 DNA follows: TGTGCCAGCAGCAAGGCGACAGGAAATATAGTGAACACTGAAGCTTTCTTT. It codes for CASSKATGNIVNTEAFF.